This is a list of T cell receptor beta chains from one sample in a study of T cells after yellow fever vaccination. Using its own MiXCR run on the 5' RACE reads, TCRdb lists one record per CDR3 protein. This table holds some 550,000 distinct CDR3 sequences, 15% to 20% found once. This sample comprised PBMCs, obtained 15 days after the yellow fever booster vaccination. These receptors were collected from a man aged 25 to 45 who received the YFV17D yellow fever vaccine. Each CDR3 is given with its conserved first and last residue. A D gene is named only where the DNA matches it firmly. Expanded clones get a size class; other rows say once, few or many, or leave the size out.

len	v_gene	abundance	d_gene	j_gene	CDR3aa	CDR3nt
15	TRBV20-1	few	TRBD2	TRBJ2-2	CSAPSSGRKVGELFF	TGCAGTGCGCCTTCTAGCGGGAGGAAAGTCGGGGAGCTGTTTTTT
15	TRBV5-1	few	NA	TRBJ2-1	CASSLVGTAYNEQFF	TGCGCCAGCAGCTTGGTCGGGACGGCATACAATGAGCAGTTCTTC
15	TRBV27	few	NA	TRBJ2-5	CASSPLSFGFETQYF	TGTGCCAGCAGTCCCCTCTCTTTCGGGTTCGAGACCCAGTACTTC
17	TRBV15	NA	TRBD1	TRBJ2-7	CATSRAGQGARPYEQYF	TGTGCCACCAGCAGAGCCGGACAGGGTGCTAGACCCTACGAGCAGTACTTC
14	TRBV7-2	NA	TRBD2	TRBJ2-1	CASSLVLAGDEQFF	TGTGCCAGCAGCTTAGTCCTAGCGGGAGATGAGCAGTTCTTC
16	TRBV29-1	few	NA	TRBJ2-1	CSFSSRQAGSYNEQFF	TGCAGCTTCTCAAGCCGCCAAGCGGGCTCCTACAATGAGCAGTTCTTC
16	TRBV20-1	NA	TRBD2	TRBJ2-4	CSASKGLALAKNIQYF	TGCAGTGCTTCTAAAGGACTAGCGCTAGCCAAAAACATTCAGTACTTC
17	TRBV20-1	few	TRBD2	TRBJ2-4	CSARATSGRAQENIQYF	TGCAGTGCTAGGGCGACTAGCGGGAGGGCGCAGGAAAACATTCAGTACTTC
14	TRBV25-1	NA	NA	TRBJ2-3	CASSLSNGRGTQYF	TGTGCCAGCAGTCTATCAAATGGCAGAGGGACGCAGTATTTT
14	TRBV14	many	TRBD1	TRBJ2-7	CASSRGQGNYEQYF	TGTGCCAGCAGCCGGGGACAGGGGAACTACGAGCAGTACTTC
14	TRBV19	NA	NA	TRBJ2-1	CASSTGVGNNEQFF	TGTGCCAGTAGTACAGGGGTCGGGAACAATGAGCAGTTCTTC
15	TRBV5-5	NA	NA	TRBJ2-2	CASSLSPLNTGELFF	TGTGCCAGCAGCTTATCGCCACTCAACACCGGGGAGCTGTTTTTT
17	TRBV28	few	TRBD1	TRBJ2-3	CASSSQGAVAGTDTQYF	TGTGCCAGCAGTTCCCAGGGGGCAGTAGCGGGCACAGATACGCAGTATTTT
12	TRBV12-3/TRBV12-4	NA	NA	TRBJ2-5	CASSVNQETQYF	TGTGCCAGCAGTGTCAATCAAGAGACCCAGTACTTC
12	TRBV5-4	many	TRBD1	TRBJ2-7	CASSLTGDEQYF	TGTGCCAGCAGTTTGACAGGGGATGAGCAGTACTTC
15	TRBV3-1	few	TRBD2	TRBJ2-5	CASSQDGTSVETQYF	TGTGCCAGCAGCCAAGACGGGACTAGCGTTGAGACCCAGTACTTC